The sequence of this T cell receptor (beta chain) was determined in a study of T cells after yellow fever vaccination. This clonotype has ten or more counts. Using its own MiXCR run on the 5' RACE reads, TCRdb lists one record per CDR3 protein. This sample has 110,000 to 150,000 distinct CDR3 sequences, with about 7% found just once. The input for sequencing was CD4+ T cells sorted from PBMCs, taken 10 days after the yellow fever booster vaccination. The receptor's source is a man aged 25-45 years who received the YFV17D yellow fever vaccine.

CDR3 coding DNA: TGTGCCAGCAGTTACTCTCCCTTACTAGCGGGAGGATACAATGAGCAGTTCTTC. It encodes CASSYSPLLAGGYNEQFF. This chain uses TRBV6-2 or TRBV6-3 with TRBJ2-1; 12 bases match TRBD2. Germline V gene data show CDR1 as MNHEY and CDR2 as SVGEGT. Trimming at V came to 0 bases and at J to 4 bases, leaving 7 bases not matched to a gene. The CDR3 has 18 residues.